This TCR beta chain was sequenced in a study of tumor and adjacent non-tumor tissue in lung cancer. A modified ARM-PCR protocol with three rounds of nested PCR amplified TCRbeta. TCRdb reanalysed the multiplex PCR reads using MiXCR and keeps one entry per CDR3 protein. The repertoire holds tens of thousands of distinct CDR3 sequences, with about two thirds as singletons. RNA was extracted from bulk tissue without any cell sorting. Many counts were recorded for this clonotype. The CDR3 spans 11 residues. Trimming took 7 bases from V and 4 from J, leaving 10 bases between them. Germline V lookup: CDR1 SQVTM, CDR2 ANQGSEA.

This chain uses TRBV29-1 with TRBJ1-2; D is perhaps TRBD1 (5 bases). The sample consisted of lung tumor tissue. This clonotype originated in a woman in her forties with non-small cell lung cancer. CDR3 region: CSGQGLYGYTF. CDR3 DNA sequence: TGCAGCGGCCAGGGCCTCTATGGCTACACCTTC.